One sample yielded the 19 T cell receptor beta chains listed below, sequenced in a study of CD8 T cells in ankylosing spondylitis. TCRdb recomputed calls from the 5' RACE reads with MiXCR, one row per CDR3 protein. There are more than 25,000 distinct CDR3 sequences in the sample; approximately 15% occur only once, and more than 30% lies in the top ten. Sequencing used blood. Every receptor here comes from a male donor with ankylosing spondylitis or in good health (not recorded which).

The CDR3 reads CASSRTGRNTEAFF. The CDR3 coding sequence is TGTGCCAGCAGTAGAACAGGACGGAACACTGAAGCTTTCTTT. The chain recombines TRBV6-6 with TRBJ1-1; weak D call: TRBD1 (5 bases). The ends were cut back, 5 bases at V and 1 base at J, with 11 bases in the middle. Germline lookup yields CDR1 MNHNY and CDR2 SVGAGI (reference sequence). There are 14 residues in the CDR3.

The chain employs TRBV5-1 and TRBJ2-3; D is possibly TRBD2 (6 bases). The germline V gene has CDR1 SGHRS and CDR2 YFSETQ. CDR3 length: 17 residues. Trimming left V 4 bases short and J 3 bases short, with 21 bases between. CDR3 in DNA: TGCGCCAGCAGCCGGCTCGCCGGGAGACCGAATACAGATACGCAGTATTTT. It yields the protein CASSRLAGRPNTDTQYF.

This chain uses TRBV20-1 with TRBJ2-2; TRBD2 agrees at 7 bases. The CDR3 runs to 16 residues. Trimming at V came to 2 bases and at J to 5 bases, leaving 11 bases not matched to a gene. Germline loops: CDR1 DFQATT, CDR2 SNEGSKA (reference sequence). This CDR3 reads CSARSAGVTITGELFF. The DNA of the CDR3 is TGCAGTGCTAGATCCGCGGGGGTCACTATAACCGGGGAGCTGTTTTTT.

A few counts support this clonotype. The chain has TRBV7-2 and TRBJ2-3; D gene ambiguous. Trimming took off 1 base at V and 2 bases at J, with 10 bases between the two ends. The CDR3 spans 15 residues. Per the germline V gene, CDR1 is SGHTA and CDR2 is FQGNSA. In nucleotides, the CDR3 is TGTGCCAGCAGCTTAGGAGGCTACCCCACAGATACGCAGTATTTT. Translated, it gives CASSLGGYPTDTQYF.

The table lists this clonotype with many counts. The genes are TRBV20-1 and TRBJ1-1; D is perhaps TRBD1 (6 bases). The CDR3 has 13 residues. Germline CDR1 reads DFQATT; CDR2 reads SNEGSKA (reference sequence). V shed 8 bases and J shed 0 bases, with 13 bases lying between them. CDR3 in DNA: TGCAGTTCCCTCGGACAGATGAACACTGAAGCTTTCTTT. This sequence encodes CSSLGQMNTEAFF.

This clonotype was seen only a few times. The chain employs TRBV29-1 and TRBJ2-7; unclear D gene. The CDR3 consists of 11 residues. Per the germline V gene, CDR1 is SQVTM and CDR2 is ANQGSEA. The germline V and J ends were trimmed by 4 bases and 3 bases, with 7 bases remaining between them. This CDR3 is CSVGQNYEQYF. The CDR3 DNA reads as TGCAGCGTTGGTCAAAACTACGAGCAGTACTTC.

Only a few counts were recorded for this clonotype. V and J are TRBV4-2 and TRBJ2-5; D is possibly TRBD2 (5 bases). The CDR3 extends over 17 amino acids. Germline V CDR1 and CDR2: LGHNA, YNFKEQ. The V and J ends lost 0 bases and 2 bases respectively, with 16 bases between them. The CDR3 loop is CASSQDLSGSLQETQYF. The CDR3 DNA follows: TGTGCCAGCAGCCAAGATCTCAGCGGCAGCCTACAAGAGACCCAGTACTTC.

Many counts were recorded for this clonotype. The V call is TRBV5-1, the J call TRBJ2-4, with unresolved D. The V end lost 1 base, the J end lost 5 bases, and 16 bases lay between the germline ends. Germline values: CDR1 SGHRS, CDR2 YFSETQ. The CDR3 sequence is 16 residues long. CDR3 nucleotides: TGCGCCAGCAGCTTGATTGAGAATGTGCAGGAAAACATTCAGTACTTC. Its translation is CASSLIENVQENIQYF.

This clonotype was counted at least ten times. This chain joins TRBV4-1 and TRBJ2-7; TRBD2 matches at 13 bases. This CDR3 region has 17 residues. After removal of 4 bases from V and 4 bases from J, the junction contained 10 bases not matched to a gene. Germline CDR1 MGHRA, CDR2 YSYEKL. CDR3 bases: TGCGCCAGCAGCCCCATCCCACTAGCGGGAGGGCCTTACGAGCAGTACTTC. This gives the protein CASSPIPLAGGPYEQYF.

The sample holds many counts of this clonotype. The J gene is TRBJ2-7, the V gene TRBV5-1; TRBD1 agrees at 9 bases. The CDR3 has 16 residues. Trimming cost V 4 bases and J 2 bases; bases outside gene matches: 10. Germline CDR1 and CDR2: SGHRS and YFSETQ. The CDR3 DNA reads TGCGCCAGCAGCGCAACCGGGACAGGGAGAACCTACGAGCAGTACGTC. Protein sequence: CASSATGTGRTYEQYV.

V usage is TRBV12-3 or TRBV12-4 and J usage is TRBJ2-1; 9 nucleotides agree with TRBD2. V gave up 4 bases and J gave up 4 bases; unmatched junction bases: 5. CDR3 size: 15 residues. Here the CDR3 DNA reads TGTGCCAGCAGTTCCGGGACTAGCTGGTACAATGAGCAGTTCTTC. It is translated as CASSSGTSWYNEQFF.

The chain couples TRBV28 to TRBJ1-1; D uncertain. Germline values: CDR1 MDHEN, CDR2 SYDVKM. Deletions cut 8 bases from V and 1 base from J, with 14 bases between. This CDR3 is 14 amino acids long. In DNA form, the CDR3 reads TGTGCCAGCCTTGGAAGACGGGAGAACACTGAAGCTTTCTTT. Its protein is CASLGRRENTEAFF.

This chain connects TRBV29-1 to TRBJ2-2, with a possible D match to TRBD2 (5 bases). The CDR3 loop spans 14 amino acids. In germline, CDR1 is SQVTM, CDR2 ANQGSEA. Trimming shortened V by 6 bases and J by 0 bases, and 11 bases separated the two germline ends. The CDR3 here is CSVARGTNTGELFF. The CDR3 DNA sequence: TGCAGCGTGGCCCGGGGAACGAACACCGGGGAGCTGTTTTTT.

This clonotype was counted a few times. The chain uses TRBV7-2 and TRBJ1-1; tentative D call: TRBD1 (6 bases). From germline, CDR1 is SGHTA and CDR2 FQGNSA. Trimming took off 2 bases at V and 11 bases at J, with 12 bases between the two ends. The CDR3 contains 12 residues. The CDR3 sequence: CASSLNPGDAFF. The CDR3 nucleotides read TGTGCCAGCAGCTTAAATCCAGGGGATGCTTTCTTT. The full variable domain, in which reference TRBV7-2 and TRBJ1-1 provide the parts outside the CDR3, is GAGVSQSPSNKVTEKGKDVELRCDPISGHTALYWYRQSLGQGLEFLIYFQGNSAPDKSGLPSDRFSAERTGGSVSTLTIQRTQQEDSAVYLCASSLNPGDAFFGQGTRLTVV.

This clonotype was found a few times. The rearrangement links TRBV4-3 to TRBJ2-2; D possibly matches TRBD1 or TRBD2 (5 bases each). Trimming took off 0 bases at V and 5 bases at J, with 7 bases between the two ends. The CDR3 has 14 residues. Germline values: CDR1 LGHNA, CDR2 YSLEER. For the CDR3, the DNA is TGCGCCAGCAGCCAAGATGGGGGAACCGGGGAGCTGTTTTTT. As protein: CASSQDGGTGELFF.

Many counts were recorded for this clonotype. The rearrangement uses TRBV7-9 and TRBJ2-5; maybe TRBD2 (5 bases). Germline CDR1 and CDR2: SEHNR and FQNEAQ (reference sequence). With 4 bases removed from V and 3 bases from J, the gap between germline ends came to 24 bases. There are 18 residues in the CDR3. The CDR3 DNA follows: TGTGCCAGCAGCTCGAAGGCAGCGGTAGCCGGGGTGGAAGAGACCCAGTACTTC. Amino acid sequence: CASSSKAAVAGVEETQYF.

This clonotype has a handful of counts. V gene TRBV20-1 combines with J gene TRBJ2-3, with no clear D. Trimming pared 3 bases from V and 2 bases from J, leaving 9 bases between. The CDR3 contains 13 residues. Germline assignment: CDR1 DFQATT and CDR2 SNEGSKA (reference sequence). The CDR3 protein is CSARWQSTDTQYF. The DNA of the CDR3 is TGCAGTGCTAGGTGGCAGTCCACAGATACGCAGTATTTT.

This clonotype appeared a few times. This chain uses TRBV19 with TRBJ2-3; D not resolved. The V end lost 2 bases, the J end lost 1 base, and 13 bases lay between the germline ends. The CDR3 runs 16 residues. Germline-derived CDR1 and CDR2 are LNHDA and SQIVND (reference sequence). CDR3 sequence: CASSITALWGTDTQYF. CDR3 bases: TGTGCCAGTAGTATAACCGCCCTATGGGGCACAGATACGCAGTATTTT.

The chain combines TRBV7-8 with TRBJ2-1, with D tentatively TRBD1 (5 bases). CDR3 size: 15 residues. V was trimmed by 6 bases and J by 0 bases, leaving 12 bases between them. Per the germline V gene, CDR1 is SGHVS and CDR2 is FQNEAQ. The CDR3 spells CASRTQASSYNEQFF. CDR3 nucleotides: TGTGCCAGCAGAACACAGGCGAGCTCCTACAATGAGCAGTTCTTC.